This T cell receptor (beta chain) was sequenced in a study of molecular identifiers for immune sequencing clone quantification. For bulk TCR libraries, previously described methods and listed TCR primers were used. MiXCR, applied by TCRdb to the PCR reads, yields one record per CDR3 protein. The table has approximately 670,000 distinct CDR3 sequences, approximately 20% seen once. V gave up 0 bases and J gave up 0 bases, with 12 bases separating them. The CDR3 has 16 amino acids. Germline CDR1 reads LGHDT; CDR2 reads YNNKEL (reference sequence). At least ten counts were recorded for this clonotype. V gene TRBV3-1 combines with J gene TRBJ2-7; D remains unclear. Material: naive CD8+ T cells from blood, with Jurkat cell RNA spiked in. Subset reported: FACS-sorted CD8+CD4-CCR7+CD45RA+ naive T cells. The clonotype comes from a human donor in good health. Some libraries in this study had Jurkat cell RNA spiked in. Written as DNA, the CDR3 is TGTGCCAGCAGCCAAGATACGGGCTATAGCTCCTACGAGCAGTACTTC. Its protein product is CASSQDTGYSSYEQYF.